This T cell receptor (beta chain) was retrieved from a study of CXCR3-negative and CXCR3-positive naive CD8 T cells. Study observations and caveats: Naive CXCR3-negative and CXCR3-positive cells had similar TRBV-TRBJ usage; memory differed. Post-cryopreservation CXCR3 expression was partly diminished, and the bulk of assays employed fresh PBMCs. Comparably high diversity was seen in both naive subsets, and much lower diversity in memory CD8+ cells.

In preparing the TRB cDNA libraries, 5' RACE with UMI labels was used. TCRdb reprocessed the 5' RACE reads and stores each CDR3 protein as one record, lacking DNA. The sample's table shows about 40,000 distinct CDR3 sequences. The length of the CDR3 is 14 residues. Germline assignment: CDR1 SQVTM and CDR2 ANQGSEA. Notes on this clonotype: The antigen is not known.

Triplicate sorts, 320,000 or so cells apiece, were made for each CD8+ T cell subset. The receptor was isolated from a human donor in good health. Some clones in this sample may be carry-over from other donors' samples. The rearrangement uses TRBV29-1 and TRBJ2-2; TCRdb returns TRBD1, unconfirmable since there is no DNA. The sample was memory CD8+ T cells from blood. The CDR3 sequence is CSVLDRENTGELFF.